Detailed here is one T cell receptor (beta chain). Its antigen is still unknown. The entry originates in a study of cytomegalovirus exposure and HLA in healthy donors. Study context: Just over 80% of a few hundred genotyped donors fell in the Caucasian-associated ancestry cluster. Study findings and constraints: Many donors carried some public TCRs, although rarity characterized most TCR sequences.

The ends were cut back, 1 base at V and 2 bases at J, with 14 bases in the middle. Germline assignment: CDR1 GTSNPN and CDR2 SVGIG (reference sequence). The CDR3 runs 15 residues. Amplification used 60 Vbeta primers and 13 Jbeta primers. The data were produced by immunoSEQ multiplex PCR, yet TCRdb's version contains in-frame clones alone and is incomplete. The sample carries some 65,000 clones, more than 70% recorded once. Sequenced input: PBMCs. The chain has TRBV30 and TRBJ1-1; the D is unclear. The sequence came from a woman aged 40 to 50 in good health and CMV-seropositive. The CDR3 coding sequence is TGTGCCTGGAGTGAGATGGGCAGATACAACACTGAAGCTTTCTTT. Translating it yields CAWSEMGRYNTEAFF.